This entry is about one TCR beta chain. This sample is drawn from a study of blood T cell repertoires in COVID-19. The CDR3 totals 15 residues. J gave up 3 bases and V 1 base, and 3 bases lay outside the gene matches. The germline gives CDR1 SGHTA, CDR2 FQGNSA. Authors' methods: Nucleated cell counts were estimated from reference gene primer amplification. Profiled with immunoSEQ multiplex PCR; TCRdb holds only in-frame clones, not every one. V and J calls and clone size are given by that table; D and trimming were obtained from the DNA. The table has some 200,000 clones, 70% to 90% seen once. What was sequenced was peripheral blood. This clonotype was sampled from a woman aged 45-59 years with acute or convalescent COVID-19. The chain joins TRBV7-2 to TRBJ1-3, with TRBD1 matching 7 bases. The CDR3 region has the DNA TGTGCCAGCAGCTTAGAGGGGGCAGGTGGAAACACCATATATTTT. It is translated as CASSLEGAGGNTIYF.